The 17 T cell receptor beta chains below were found in one sample sequenced in a study of T-cell reconstitution after alpha-beta-depleted transplantation in children. For TCRbeta, the library was prepared with unique molecular identifiers. TCRdb used MiXCR to reprocess the PCR reads, holding one entry per CDR3 protein. The table includes about 640,000 distinct CDR3 sequences, roughly 15% detected once. The specimen comprised PBMCs from the stem cell graft donor, sampled from the stem cell graft. These receptors all stem from a human donor who donated a stem cell graft to a child with acute myeloid leukemia.

This clonotype was detected a few times. This chain connects TRBV7-2 to TRBJ2-3; the match to TRBD2 covers 9 bases. The CDR3 runs 16 residues. Germline CDR1 is SGHTA and CDR2 is FQGNSA. V shed 3 bases, J shed 5 bases, and the junction held 9 bases outside the gene matches. This CDR3 reads CASSFSGGTLGDTQYF. DNA for the CDR3: TGTGCCAGCAGCTTTAGCGGGGGAACCTTGGGAGATACGCAGTATTTT.

CDR3 DNA sequence: TGTGCCAGCAGCCCTGGGACAGGACGGGGAGCCGGGGAGCTGTTTTTT. This sequence encodes CASSPGTGRGAGELFF. The chain links TRBV7-2 to TRBJ2-2; 8 bases are a match to TRBD1. The CDR3 runs 16 residues. The junction had 11 bases not matched to a gene; V was cut back by 5 bases and J by 6 bases. The V gene's germline CDR1 is SGHTA and CDR2 FQGNSA.

The V call is TRBV28, the J call TRBJ2-7; 8 bases line up with TRBD1. The germline V gene has CDR1 MDHEN and CDR2 SYDVKM. This CDR3 is 15 amino acids long. Trimming at V came to 5 bases and at J to 2 bases, leaving 8 bases not matched to a gene. CDR3 DNA: TGTGCCAGCAGTCCCCGCGGGACAGGAGCCTACGAGCAGTACTTC. It is translated as CASSPRGTGAYEQYF.

This chain connects TRBV13 to TRBJ2-7; 11 positions match TRBD1. The CDR3 spans 15 residues. In germline, CDR1 is PRHDT, CDR2 FYEKMQ (reference sequence). The V segment lost 5 bases and the J segment 3 bases; nucleotides outside the gene matches: 6. DNA of the CDR3: TGTGCCAGCAGCCGAGGACAGGGGGCTTTCTACGAGCAGTACGTC. Translated, it gives CASSRGQGAFYEQYV.

This chain joins TRBV5-1 and TRBJ2-1; D might be TRBD1 (6 bases). The CDR3 consists of 12 residues. Looked up from germline, CDR1 is SGHRS and CDR2 is YFSETQ. Deletions cut 4 bases from V and 11 bases from J, with 13 bases between. DNA for the CDR3: TGCGCCAGCAGCGGAGAGGACAGTAAGCAGTTCTTC. Protein sequence: CASSGEDSKQFF.

This clonotype has ten or more counts. The chain carries TRBV6-4 and TRBJ1-1, with unresolved D. The CDR3 covers 14 residues. Trimming removed 0 bases from V and 1 base from J, with 6 bases in between. Looked up from germline, CDR1 is MRHNA and CDR2 is SNTAGT. The CDR3 DNA follows: TGTGCCAGCAGTGACTCAGCCGAGAACACTGAAGCTTTCTTT. Translation: CASSDSAENTEAFF.

This clonotype has a count of ten or more. The chain carries TRBV5-1 and TRBJ2-3, with 7 bases fitting TRBD1. CDR3 size: 15 residues. Germline V gene lookup returns CDR1 SGHRS and CDR2 YFSETQ. V lost 4 bases to trimming and J lost 4 bases; unmatched junction nucleotides: 9. The CDR3 here is CASSLLGRGPDTQYF. DNA of the CDR3: TGCGCCAGCAGCCTCCTGGGTAGGGGGCCAGATACGCAGTATTTT. The full variable domain, in which reference TRBV5-1 and TRBJ2-3 provide the parts outside the CDR3, is KAGVTQTPRYLIKTRGQQVTLSCSPISGHRSVSWYQQTPGQGLQFLFEYFSETQRNKGNFPGRFSGRQFSNSRSEMNVSTLELGDSALYLCASSLLGRGPDTQYFGPGTRLTVL.

J is TRBJ2-5 and V is TRBV7-8, with D tentatively TRBD2 (5 bases). The CDR3 contains 16 residues. Trimming took 4 bases from V and 4 from J, leaving 19 bases between them. Looked up from germline, CDR1 is SGHVS and CDR2 is FQNEAQ. The DNA for the CDR3 is TGTGCCAGCAGCTCAGCGGCGGGTATTATGCGAGAGACCCAGTACTTC. Translating gives CASSSAAGIMRETQYF. Full variable domain (remainder filled in from reference TRBV7-8 and TRBJ2-5): GAGVSQSPRYKVAKRGQDVALRCDPISGHVSLFWYQQALGQGPEFLTYFQNEAQLDKSGLPSDRFFAERPEGSVSTLKIQRTQQEDSAVYLCASSSAAGIMRETQYFGPGTRLLVL.

The rearrangement uses TRBV20-1 and TRBJ1-5, with 7 bases matching TRBD1. Germline V gene lookup returns CDR1 DFQATT and CDR2 SNEGSKA (reference sequence). The CDR3 has 14 amino acids. With 1 base clipped from V and 4 bases from J, the junction kept 4 bases outside the gene matches. CDR3 sequence (DNA): TGCAGTGCTAGAGTACCGACAGGGAATCAGCCCCAGCATTTT. This encodes CSARVPTGNQPQHF.

This clonotype has just a few counts. The gene calls are TRBV20-1 and TRBJ2-3; 7 bases are a match to TRBD1. The CDR3 loop spans 16 amino acids. Trimming took 1 base from V and 2 from J; bases not matched to a gene: 9. Germline lookup yields CDR1 DFQATT and CDR2 SNEGSKA (reference sequence). CDR3 sequence: CSARGSQGVDTDTQYF. CDR3 coding DNA: TGCAGTGCTAGAGGGTCCCAGGGGGTGGACACAGATACGCAGTATTTT.

The chain recombines TRBV7-2 with TRBJ2-3; 13 bases are a match to TRBD2. V trimming: 5 bases; J trimming: 2 bases; junction bases outside the gene matches: 7. The length of the CDR3 is 17 residues. The germline V gene encodes CDR1 SGHTA and CDR2 FQGNSA. DNA for the CDR3: TGTGCCAGCAGCCTGCGACTAGCGGGGGGCCCCACAGATACGCAGTATTTT. It translates to CASSLRLAGGPTDTQYF.

The chain is built from TRBV20-1 and TRBJ2-1; D ambiguous. V shed 2 bases and J shed 2 bases, with 10 bases lying between them. Germline CDR1 and CDR2: DFQATT and SNEGSKA (reference sequence). The CDR3 runs to 14 residues. CDR3 sequence reads: CSARTTGPYNEQFF. The CDR3 nucleotides are TGCAGTGCTAGAACGACTGGCCCCTACAATGAGCAGTTCTTC.

The J gene is TRBJ2-5, the V gene TRBV30; 8 bases map to TRBD1. Trimming at V came to 8 bases and at J to 3 bases, leaving 8 bases not matched to a gene. The CDR3 runs to 13 residues. Per germline, CDR1 GTSNPN and CDR2 SVGIG (reference sequence). The chain's CDR3 is CATQAGGEETQYF. DNA for the CDR3: TGTGCCACCCAAGCAGGGGGCGAAGAGACCCAGTACTTC.

This clonotype was counted only a few times. The chain recombines TRBV7-3 with TRBJ2-1; possibly TRBD1 or TRBD2 for D (5 bases each). This CDR3 region has 14 residues. Germline values: CDR1 SGHTA, CDR2 FQGTGA. The V gene lost 5 bases and the J gene lost 7 bases, with 15 bases spanning the gap. CDR3 bases: TGTGCCAGCAGCAACTCGGGGCGAGGGAATGAGCAGTTCTTC. Translated, it gives CASSNSGRGNEQFF.

The chain links TRBV7-2 to TRBJ1-5; no clear D gene. The germline V gene has CDR1 SGHTA and CDR2 FQGNSA. The CDR3 sequence is 14 residues long. Trimming cost V 3 bases and J 3 bases, with 9 bases left between them. Here the CDR3 reads CASSFVSSNQPQHF. DNA of the CDR3: TGTGCCAGCAGCTTTGTCAGTTCCAATCAGCCCCAGCATTTT.

In this sample, this clonotype turned up many times. The chain couples TRBV20-1 to TRBJ2-4, with D maybe TRBD1 (5 bases). The CDR3 runs 13 residues. Per germline, CDR1 DFQATT and CDR2 SNEGSKA (reference sequence). V shed 2 bases and J shed 4 bases, with 9 bases lying between them. The CDR3 DNA follows: TGCAGTGCTAGATCAGGGAAAAAAAACATTCAGTACTTC. Residues: CSARSGKKNIQYF.

At least ten counts were recorded for this clonotype. This chain joins TRBV20-1 and TRBJ1-1; D might be TRBD1 (6 bases). V lost 6 bases and J 3 bases, leaving 14 bases between the germline ends. Germline loops: CDR1 DFQATT, CDR2 SNEGSKA (reference sequence). This CDR3 spans 13 amino acids. DNA of the CDR3: TGCAGTGCCGACAACAGGGAGGACACTGAAGCTTTCTTT. Its protein product is CSADNREDTEAFF.